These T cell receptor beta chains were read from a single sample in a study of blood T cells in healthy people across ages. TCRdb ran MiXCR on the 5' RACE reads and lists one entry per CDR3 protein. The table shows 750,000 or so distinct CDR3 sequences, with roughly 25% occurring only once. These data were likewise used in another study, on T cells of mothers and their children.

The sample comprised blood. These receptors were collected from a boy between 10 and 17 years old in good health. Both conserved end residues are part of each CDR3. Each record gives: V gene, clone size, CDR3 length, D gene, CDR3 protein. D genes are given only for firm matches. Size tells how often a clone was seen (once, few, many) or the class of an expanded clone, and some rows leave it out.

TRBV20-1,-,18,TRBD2,CSASGLAGGSSFTYEQYF
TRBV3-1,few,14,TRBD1,CASSQTGVINEQYF
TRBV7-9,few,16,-,CASSFGREDSGNTIYF
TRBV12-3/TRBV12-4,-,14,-,CASSPLTGNTEAFF
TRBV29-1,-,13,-,CSVRTRTKNIQYF
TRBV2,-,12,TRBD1,CANRGETGELFF
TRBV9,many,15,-,CASSVRDISYNEQFF
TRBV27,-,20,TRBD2,CASSFLGLAGLRGSYNEQFF
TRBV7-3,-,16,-,CASSLGLPNGADTQYF
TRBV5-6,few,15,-,CASSVEGAVNTEAFF
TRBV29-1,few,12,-,CSVEAPTDTQYF
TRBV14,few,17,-,CASSQGTALSYNSPLHF
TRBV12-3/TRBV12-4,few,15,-,CASSLGTRGKNIQYF
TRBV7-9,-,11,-,CASSFSEKLFF
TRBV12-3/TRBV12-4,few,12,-,CASSAVGETQYF
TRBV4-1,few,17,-,CASSQSLITGNQETQYF
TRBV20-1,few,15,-,CSARDLRGQIYEQYF
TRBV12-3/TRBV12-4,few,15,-,CASSLDNTGYYGYTF
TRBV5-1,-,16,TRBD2,CASSPGLATSTDTQYF
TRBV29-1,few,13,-,CSVRGAGQETQYF
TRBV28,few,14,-,CASAKHPDSYGYTF
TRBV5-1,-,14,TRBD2,CASSTGTSEETQYF
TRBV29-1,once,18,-,CSVLAPGSILQGTYEQYF
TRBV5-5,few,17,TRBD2,CASSLASGLVLANEQFF
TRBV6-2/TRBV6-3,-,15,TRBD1,CATKMDRGLHSPLHF
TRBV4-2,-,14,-,CASSQGPPGSEAFF